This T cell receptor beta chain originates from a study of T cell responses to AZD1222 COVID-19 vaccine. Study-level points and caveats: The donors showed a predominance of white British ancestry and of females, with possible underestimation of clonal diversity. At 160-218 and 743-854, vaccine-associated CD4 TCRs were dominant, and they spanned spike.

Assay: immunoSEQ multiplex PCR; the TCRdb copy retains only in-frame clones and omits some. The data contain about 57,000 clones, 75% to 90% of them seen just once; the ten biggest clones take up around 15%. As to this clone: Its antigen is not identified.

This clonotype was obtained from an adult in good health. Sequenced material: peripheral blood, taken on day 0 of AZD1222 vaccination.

The CDR3 is CAIRGGLSADTQYF. As DNA, the CDR3 is TGTGCCATCAGGGGGGGACTATCCGCTGACACGCAGTATTTT. This chain joins TRBV10-3 and TRBJ2-3; 7 bases map to TRBD2. V lost 6 bases, J lost 9 bases, and 12 bases stayed unmatched. Germline V gene lookup returns CDR1 ENHRY and CDR2 SYGVKD. This CDR3 is 14 amino acids long.